These 17 T cell receptor beta chains were all obtained from the same sample, sequenced in a study of T cells in Graves' hyperthyroidism and ophthalmopathy. Amplified TCR beta CDR3 regions derived from RNA transcripts. TCR CDR3 underwent first-round RT-PCR with the HTBI primer set. TCRdb reanalysed the multiplex PCR reads using MiXCR and keeps one entry per CDR3 protein. The profile shows 150,000 to 200,000 distinct CDR3 sequences, about 15% of them singletons. Sequencing input: blood. The receptors derive from a woman aged 50 to 65 with Graves' hyperthyroidism.

In its sample, this clonotype was seen many times. The rearrangement links TRBV19 to TRBJ1-5, with D uncertain. Trimming pared 5 bases from V and 2 bases from J, leaving 19 bases between. In germline, CDR1 is LNHDA, CDR2 SQIVND (reference sequence). The CDR3 is 17 amino acids. CDR3 bases: TGTGCCAGTAGTTCTACGAGGCTCCTTTTAGGCAATCAGCCCCAGCATTTT. Amino acid sequence: CASSSTRLLLGNQPQHF. The full variable domain, completed using reference TRBV19 and TRBJ1-5, is DGGITQSPKYLFRKEGQNVTLSCEQNLNHDAMYWYRQDPGQGLRLIYYSQIVNDFQKGDIAEGYSVSREKKESFPLTVTSAQKNPTAFYLCASSSTRLLLGNQPQHFGDGTRLSIL.

This clonotype was detected ten times or more. This chain uses TRBV6-1 with TRBJ1-1; no definite D call. Germline CDR1 and CDR2: MNHNS and SASEGT. This CDR3 spans 14 amino acids. V was clipped by 5 bases and J by 3 bases, with 13 bases between them. CDR3 in DNA: TGTGCCAGCAGTTACGCGGAACCCGACACTGAAGCTTTCTTT. Translation gives CASSYAEPDTEAFF.

This clonotype was observed a few times. The chain links TRBV13 to TRBJ2-7; D unresolved. Germline V gene lookup returns CDR1 PRHDT and CDR2 FYEKMQ (reference sequence). The CDR3 has 15 residues. V dropped 3 bases and J dropped 2 bases, with 14 bases sitting between them. The CDR3 is CASSFTGSHPYEQYF. The CDR3 DNA follows: TGTGCCAGCAGCTTTACCGGGTCCCATCCCTACGAGCAGTACTTC.

This clonotype came up a few times. This chain connects TRBV7-3 to TRBJ2-5; 7 bases line up with TRBD1. V lost 3 bases and J lost 13; bases outside the gene matches: 14. The CDR3 has 14 residues. Germline CDR1 and CDR2: SGHTA and FQGTGA. CDR3 in amino acids: CASSFVGSSGQLYF. CDR3 DNA: TGTGCCAGCAGCTTCGTTGGTTCTTCGGGACAGTTGTACTTC.

The rearrangement uses TRBV2 and TRBJ2-7; TRBD2 matches at 11 bases. V trimming: 8 bases; J trimming: 5 bases; junction bases outside the gene matches: 2. Germline V lookup: CDR1 SNHLY, CDR2 FYNNEI. This CDR3 has 12 amino acids. The CDR3 DNA is TGTGCCAGCGCGGGACTAGCGGACGAGCAGTACTTC. Its translation is CASAGLADEQYF.

The chain employs TRBV20-1 and TRBJ1-2; D might be TRBD1 (5 bases). Trimming removed 3 bases at V and 3 bases at J, with 14 bases between. Per germline, CDR1 DFQATT and CDR2 SNEGSKA (reference sequence). The CDR3 sequence is 14 residues long. This CDR3 is CSARKMGGDYGYTF. For the CDR3, the DNA is TGCAGTGCTAGGAAAATGGGGGGGGACTATGGCTACACCTTC.

This clonotype was recorded many times. The chain carries TRBV7-2 and TRBJ2-4, with TRBD2 as a possible D gene (5 bases). Germline V gene lookup returns CDR1 SGHTA and CDR2 FQGNSA. The CDR3 has 17 amino acids. Deletions cut 4 bases from V and 0 bases from J, with 16 bases between. The CDR3 loop is CASSSTTYTLAKNIQYF. Here the CDR3 DNA reads TGTGCCAGCAGCTCGACTACATATACCTTAGCCAAAAACATTCAGTACTTC.

In this sample, this clonotype turned up many times. The chain employs TRBV15 and TRBJ1-5; perhaps TRBD1 as D (5 bases). The CDR3 contains 15 residues. V was pared by 0 bases and J by 1 base, with 7 bases between. Germline values: CDR1 LNHNV, CDR2 YYDKDF (reference sequence). The CDR3 DNA is TGTGCCACCAGCAGAGATCAGGGAAGCAATCAGCCCCAGCATTTT. As protein: CATSRDQGSNQPQHF.

This chain joins TRBV7-9 and TRBJ1-4, with D perhaps matching TRBD1 (6 bases). Germline V CDR1 and CDR2: SEHNR, FQNEAQ (reference sequence). CDR3 size: 13 residues. V was cut by 3 bases and J by 5 bases, with 7 bases left in between. CDR3 nucleotide sequence: TGTGCCAGCAGCTTCCAGGGGAATGAAAAACTGTTTTTT. Its translation: CASSFQGNEKLFF.

This clonotype has a count of ten or more. The rearrangement joins TRBV7-2 to TRBJ2-7, with a weak D call TRBD1 (6 bases). Germline V gives CDR1 SGHTA, CDR2 FQGNSA. This CDR3 comprises 16 residues. V lost 5 bases, J lost 2 bases, and 19 bases lay in between. CDR3 in amino acids: CASSLYAATGTYEQYF. The CDR3 nucleotides are TGTGCCAGCAGCCTTTACGCGGCGACAGGAACCTACGAGCAGTACTTC.

This clonotype was recorded at least ten times. The V and J genes are TRBV7-8 and TRBJ2-1; TRBD1 agrees at 7 bases. The CDR3 length is 16 residues. CDR1 SGHVS and CDR2 FQNEAQ come from the germline V gene. The V and J ends lost 2 bases and 8 bases, in that order; junction bases with no gene match: 12. The CDR3 DNA is TGTGCCAGCAGCTTAAAGGCCGGGACAGCAGGGGATGAGCAGTTCTTC. This sequence encodes CASSLKAGTAGDEQFF.

This clonotype was recorded at least ten times. This chain connects TRBV7-3 to TRBJ2-3; 9 bases map to TRBD2. CDR3 size: 15 residues. Germline V CDR1 and CDR2: SGHTA, FQGTGA. V lost 5 bases to trimming and J lost 0 bases; unmatched junction nucleotides: 3. The CDR3 nucleotides read TGTGCCAGCAGCCATAGCGGGGGTAGCACAGATACGCAGTATTTT. This sequence encodes CASSHSGGSTDTQYF.

This clonotype was found many times. This chain links TRBV18 with TRBJ2-2; D tentatively fits TRBD1 or TRBD2 (5 bases each). This CDR3 comprises 15 residues. Trimming stripped 2 bases from V and 6 bases from J, with 13 bases between. Germline V lookup: CDR1 KGHSH, CDR2 LQKENI. The CDR3 nucleotides are TGTGCCAGCTCACCAGTAGACGGGGCTCCCGGGGAGCTGTTTTTT. This encodes CASSPVDGAPGELFF.

This chain connects TRBV3-1 to TRBJ2-3; TRBD2 matches 8 bases. The V and J ends lost 3 bases and 2 bases, in that order; junction bases with no gene match: 13. The CDR3 sequence is 18 residues long. Per germline, CDR1 LGHDT and CDR2 YNNKEL (reference sequence). In nucleotides, the CDR3 is TGTGCCAGCAGCCACCCTATCGCGGGGGGTCTATTCACAGATACGCAGTATTTT. Amino acids: CASSHPIAGGLFTDTQYF.

V and J are TRBV15 and TRBJ2-3; the match to TRBD2 covers 12 bases. V dropped 0 bases and J dropped 0; count of bases not matched to a gene: 7. The length of the CDR3 is 19 residues. Germline CDR1 LNHNV, CDR2 YYDKDF (reference sequence). CDR3 sequence (DNA): TGTGCCACCAGCAGAGATACTCTAGCGGGGGGGCCAAGCACAGATACGCAGTATTTT. Translating gives CATSRDTLAGGPSTDTQYF. The entire variable domain, with the rest obtained from reference TRBV15 and TRBJ2-3, is as follows: DAMVIQNPRYQVTQFGKPVTLSCSQTLNHNVMYWYQQKSSQAPKLLFHYYDKDFNNEADTPDNFQSRRPNTSFCFLDIRSPGLGDTAMYLCATSRDTLAGGPSTDTQYFGPGTRLTVL.

This clonotype has more than one count but fewer than ten. V gene TRBV5-8 combines with J gene TRBJ1-1; D remains unclear. V dropped 1 base and J dropped 8 bases, with 9 bases sitting between them. The CDR3 sequence is 12 residues long. Germline V CDR1 and CDR2: SGHTS, YDEGEE. The CDR3 sequence: CASSLRTEEAFF. The DNA of the CDR3 is TGTGCCAGCAGCTTGAGGACGGAGGAAGCTTTCTTT.

V and J are TRBV7-2 and TRBJ2-3; D is uncertain. V was cut by 5 bases and J by 8 bases, with 11 bases left in between. The length of the CDR3 is 12 residues. Germline CDR1 is SGHTA and CDR2 is FQGNSA. CDR3 nucleotides: TGTGCCAGCAGCCCAGGAGACGGTACGCAGTATTTT. This translates into CASSPGDGTQYF. Based on the CDR3 plus reference TRBV7-2 and TRBJ2-3, the full variable domain is GAGVSQSPSNKVTEKGKDVELRCDPISGHTALYWYRQSLGQGLEFLIYFQGNSAPDKSGLPSDRFSAERTGGSVSTLTIQRTQQEDSAVYLCASSPGDGTQYFGPGTRLTVL.